The sequence of this T cell receptor beta chain was determined in a study of Ad26.COV2.S vaccination and SARS-CoV-2 variants. Study background: The donor was enrolled in the Ad26.COV2.S arm of the COV1001 trial. Ad26.COV2.S given intramuscularly, once or twice 56 days apart.

Deletions cut 4 bases from V and 7 bases from J, with 20 bases between. The CDR3 runs 17 residues. The germline CDR1 and CDR2 sequences are LNHDA and SQIVND (reference sequence). Treatment described: about 20 received Ad26.COV2.S at low or high dose, single or two shots; roughly five received placebo; per-sample allocation not given. Day 63 following the first vaccine or placebo injection was when the samples were taken. Profiled with immunoSEQ multiplex PCR; TCRdb holds only in-frame clones, not every one. The sample has about 330,000 clones, 90% seen once. Findings of the study overall: Across vaccine and placebo recipients, the breadth of non-spike TCRs was similar. The authors reported substantial breadth in spike-specific CD8+ and CD4+ T cell responses after vaccination.

As regards this clone: Its matching antigen is unknown.

The chain recombines TRBV19 with TRBJ1-6, with D possibly being TRBD1 (5 bases). This TCR was recovered from a person between 18 and 59 years old who received the Ad26.COV2.S COVID-19 vaccine or a placebo. The sequencing here drew on peripheral blood, taken in a trial of Ad26.COV2.S vaccine versus placebo. CDR3 sequence reads: CASSTWAFGTVNSPLHF. The DNA for the CDR3 is TGTGCCAGTAGTACCTGGGCCTTTGGGACCGTGAATTCACCCCTCCACTTT. The variable domain in full, with the rest retrieved from reference TRBV19 and TRBJ1-6, is DGGITQSPKYLFRKEGQNVTLSCEQNLNHDAMYWYRQDPGQGLRLIYYSQIVNDFQKGDIAEGYSVSREKKESFPLTVTSAQKNPTAFYLCASSTWAFGTVNSPLHFGNGTRLTVT.